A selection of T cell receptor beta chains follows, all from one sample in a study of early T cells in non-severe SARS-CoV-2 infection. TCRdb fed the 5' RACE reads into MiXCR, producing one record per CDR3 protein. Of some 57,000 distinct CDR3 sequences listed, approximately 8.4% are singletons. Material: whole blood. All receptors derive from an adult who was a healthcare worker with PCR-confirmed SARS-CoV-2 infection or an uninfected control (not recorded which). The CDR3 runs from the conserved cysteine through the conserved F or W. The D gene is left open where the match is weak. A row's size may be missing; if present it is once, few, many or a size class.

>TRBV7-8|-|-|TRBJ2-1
CASSLEFGLGPGANEQFF
TGTGCCAGCAGCTTAGAGTTTGGTTTGGGACCGGGAGCCAATGAGCAGTTCTTC
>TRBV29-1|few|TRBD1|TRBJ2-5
CSVDSPGGWETQYF
TGCAGCGTTGACTCCCCAGGGGGCTGGGAGACCCAGTACTTC
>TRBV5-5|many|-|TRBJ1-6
CASSQGHSSSPLHF
TGTGCCAGCAGCCAAGGACATTCCAGTTCACCCCTCCACTTT
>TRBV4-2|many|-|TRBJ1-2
CASSPGQILYGYTF
TGTGCCAGCAGCCCTGGACAGATTCTCTATGGCTACACCTTC
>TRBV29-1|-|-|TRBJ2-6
CSVSWGSGANVLTF
TGCAGCGTGTCTTGGGGATCGGGGGCCAACGTCCTGACTTTC
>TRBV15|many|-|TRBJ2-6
CATSPTWGTGANVLTF
TGTGCCACCAGCCCCACTTGGGGGACCGGGGCCAACGTCCTGACTTTC
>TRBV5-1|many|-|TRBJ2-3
CASSFGPTSTDTQYF
TGCGCCAGCAGCTTCGGTCCAACTAGCACAGATACGCAGTATTTT
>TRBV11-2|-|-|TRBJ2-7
CASSLGHLYYEQYF
TGTGCCAGCAGCCTGGGACACCTCTACTACGAGCAGTACTTC
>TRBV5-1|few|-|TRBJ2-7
CASSLVGDSSYEQYF
TGCGCCAGCAGCTTGGTCGGAGATAGCTCCTACGAGCAGTACTTC
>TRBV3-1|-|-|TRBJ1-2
CASSIQGMQYGYTF
TGTGCCAGCAGCATACAGGGAATGCAATATGGCTACACCTTC
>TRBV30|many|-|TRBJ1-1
CAWKRTHTEAFF
TGTGCCTGGAAGCGAACCCACACTGAAGCTTTCTTT
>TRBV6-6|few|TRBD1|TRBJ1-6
CASSYSTRDRGNPLF
TGTGCCAGCAGTTACTCCACCCGGGACAGGGGAAATCCCCTCTTT
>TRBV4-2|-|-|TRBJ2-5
CASSQEIGTNHLPQETQYF
TGTGCCAGCAGCCAAGAGATCGGGACAAACCACCTACCCCAAGAGACCCAGTACTTC
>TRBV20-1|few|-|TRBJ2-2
CSAREGAYTGELFF
TGCAGTGCTAGAGAGGGGGCGTACACCGGGGAGCTGTTTTTT
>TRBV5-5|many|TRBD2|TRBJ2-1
CASSPTGLAGEISYNEQFF
TGTGCCAGCAGCCCCACAGGGCTAGCGGGGGAGATCTCCTACAATGAGCAGTTCTTC
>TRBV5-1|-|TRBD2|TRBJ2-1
CASSLAAGESNEQFF
TGCGCCAGCAGCTTGGCAGCGGGGGAGTCCAATGAGCAGTTCTTC
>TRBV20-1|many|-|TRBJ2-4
CSAAGEVAKNIQYF
TGCAGTGCCGCAGGGGAGGTTGCCAAAAACATTCAGTACTTC
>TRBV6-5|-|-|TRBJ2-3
CASSFRSSRSDTQYF
TGTGCCAGCAGTTTCCGGTCCTCACGGTCAGATACGCAGTATTTT
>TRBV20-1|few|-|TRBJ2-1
CSAREDSYNEQFF
TGCAGTGCTAGGGAGGACTCCTACAATGAGCAGTTCTTC
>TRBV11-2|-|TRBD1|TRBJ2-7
CASSAGGVVYEQYF
TGTGCCAGCAGCGCAGGGGGCGTCGTCTACGAGCAGTACTTC
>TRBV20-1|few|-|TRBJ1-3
CSAPGAVDTIYF
TGCAGTGCTCCGGGGGCGGTGGACACCATATATTTT
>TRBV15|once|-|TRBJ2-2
CATSRTGNTGELFF
TGTGCCACCAGCAGGACAGGAAACACCGGGGAGCTGTTTTTT
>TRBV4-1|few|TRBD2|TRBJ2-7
CASSLLPSTSGKYEQYF
TGCGCCAGCAGCCTCCTGCCCTCGACTAGCGGGAAGTACGAGCAGTACTTC
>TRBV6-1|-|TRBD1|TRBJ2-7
CASSQDRSSYEQYF
TGTGCCAGCAGTCAGGACAGGTCATCCTACGAGCAGTACTTC
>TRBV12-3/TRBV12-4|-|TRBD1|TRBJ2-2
CASSPDRGATGELFF
TGTGCCAGCAGTCCCGACAGGGGGGCCACCGGGGAGCTGTTTTTT
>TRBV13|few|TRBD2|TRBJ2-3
CASSGRDIKTSGLAGRVATDTQYF
TGTGCCAGCAGCGGAAGGGACATCAAAACCTCGGGACTAGCGGGACGGGTGGCCACAGATACGCAGTATTTT
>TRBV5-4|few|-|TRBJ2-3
CASSLTGETDTQYF
TGTGCCAGCAGCTTGACGGGAGAGACAGATACGCAGTATTTT